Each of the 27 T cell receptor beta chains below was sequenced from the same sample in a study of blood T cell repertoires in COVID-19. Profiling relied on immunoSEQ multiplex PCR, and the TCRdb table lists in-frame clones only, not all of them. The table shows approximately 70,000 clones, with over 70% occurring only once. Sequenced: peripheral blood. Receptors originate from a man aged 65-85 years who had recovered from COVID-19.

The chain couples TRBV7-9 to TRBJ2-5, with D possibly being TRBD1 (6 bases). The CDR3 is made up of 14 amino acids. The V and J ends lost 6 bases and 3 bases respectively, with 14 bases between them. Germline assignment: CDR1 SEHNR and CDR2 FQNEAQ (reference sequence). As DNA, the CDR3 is TGTGCCAGCAGTCAACGAGCAGGGGAAGAGACCCAGTACTTC. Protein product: CASSQRAGEETQYF.

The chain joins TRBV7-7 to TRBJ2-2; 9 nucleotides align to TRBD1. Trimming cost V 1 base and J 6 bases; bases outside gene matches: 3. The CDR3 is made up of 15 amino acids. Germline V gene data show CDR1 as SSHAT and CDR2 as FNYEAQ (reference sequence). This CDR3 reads CASSLGDREAGELFF. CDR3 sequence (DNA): TGTGCCAGCAGCTTAGGGGACAGGGAGGCCGGGGAGCTGTTTTTT.

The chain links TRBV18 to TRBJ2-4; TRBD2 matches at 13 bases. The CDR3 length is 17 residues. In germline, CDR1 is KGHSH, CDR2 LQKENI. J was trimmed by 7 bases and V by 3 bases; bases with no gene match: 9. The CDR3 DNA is TGTGCCAGCTCACCCGGGACTAGCGGGAATTCGGCGAACATTCAGTACTTC. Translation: CASSPGTSGNSANIQYF.

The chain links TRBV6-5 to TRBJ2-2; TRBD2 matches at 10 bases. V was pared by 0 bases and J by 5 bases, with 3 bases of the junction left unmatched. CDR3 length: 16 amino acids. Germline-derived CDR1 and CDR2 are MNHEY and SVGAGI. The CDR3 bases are TGTGCCAGCAGTTACTCGAAACTAGCGGGGACCGGGGAGCTGTTTTTT. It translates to CASSYSKLAGTGELFF.

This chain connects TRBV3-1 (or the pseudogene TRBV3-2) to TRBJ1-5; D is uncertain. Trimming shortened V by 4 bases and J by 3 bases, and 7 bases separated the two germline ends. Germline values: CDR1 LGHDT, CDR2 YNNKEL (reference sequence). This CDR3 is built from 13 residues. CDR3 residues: CASSLYPNQPQHF. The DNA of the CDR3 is TGTGCCAGCAGCCTCTACCCCAATCAGCCCCAGCATTTT.

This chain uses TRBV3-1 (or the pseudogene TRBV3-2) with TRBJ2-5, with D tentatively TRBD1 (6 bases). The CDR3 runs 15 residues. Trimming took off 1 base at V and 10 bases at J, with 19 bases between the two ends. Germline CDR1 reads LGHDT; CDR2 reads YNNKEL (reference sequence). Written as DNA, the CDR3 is TGTGCCAGCAGCCAAGGCGCTGGGGGCGTTGGGGACCAGTACTTC. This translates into CASSQGAGGVGDQYF.

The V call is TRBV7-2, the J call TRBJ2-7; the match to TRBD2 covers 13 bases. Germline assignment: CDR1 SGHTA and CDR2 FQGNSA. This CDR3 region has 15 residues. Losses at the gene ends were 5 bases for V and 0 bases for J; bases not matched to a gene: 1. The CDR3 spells CASSTSGGGSYEQYF. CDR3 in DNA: TGTGCCAGCAGCACTAGCGGGGGGGGCTCCTACGAGCAGTACTTC.

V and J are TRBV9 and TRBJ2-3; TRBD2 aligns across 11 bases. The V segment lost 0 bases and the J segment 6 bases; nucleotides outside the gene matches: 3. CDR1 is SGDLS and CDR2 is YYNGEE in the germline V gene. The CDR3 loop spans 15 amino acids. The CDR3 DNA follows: TGTGCCAGCAGCGTAGATAGCGGGGGGGCCGATACGCAGTATTTT. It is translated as CASSVDSGGADTQYF. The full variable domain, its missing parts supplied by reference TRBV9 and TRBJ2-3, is DSGVTQTPKHLITATGQRVTLRCSPRSGDLSVYWYQQSLDQGLQFLIQYYNGEERAKGNILERFSAQQFPDLHSELNLSSLELGDSALYFCASSVDSGGADTQYFGPGTRLTVL.

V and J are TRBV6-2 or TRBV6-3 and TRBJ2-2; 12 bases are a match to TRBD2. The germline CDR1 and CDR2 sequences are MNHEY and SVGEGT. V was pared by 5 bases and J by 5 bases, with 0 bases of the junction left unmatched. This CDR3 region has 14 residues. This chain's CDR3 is CASSGLAGTGELFF. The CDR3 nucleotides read TGTGCCAGCAGTGGACTAGCGGGGACCGGGGAGCTGTTTTTT.

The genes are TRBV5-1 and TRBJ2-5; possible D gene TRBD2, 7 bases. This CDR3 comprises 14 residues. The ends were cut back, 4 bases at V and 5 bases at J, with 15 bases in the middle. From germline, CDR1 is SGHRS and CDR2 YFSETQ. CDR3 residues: CASSPVGGPETQYF. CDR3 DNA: TGCGCCAGCAGCCCGGTGGGGGGGCCGGAGACCCAGTACTTC.

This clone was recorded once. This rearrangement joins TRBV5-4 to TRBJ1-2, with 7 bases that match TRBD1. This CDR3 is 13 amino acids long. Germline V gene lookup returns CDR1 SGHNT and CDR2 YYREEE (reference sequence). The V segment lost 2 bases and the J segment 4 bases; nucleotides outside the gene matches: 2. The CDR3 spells CASSFDRAYGYTF. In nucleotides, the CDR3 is TGTGCCAGCAGCTTCGACAGGGCCTATGGCTACACCTTC. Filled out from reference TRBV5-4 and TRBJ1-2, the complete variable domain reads ETGVTQSPTHLIKTRGQQVTLRCSSQSGHNTVSWYQQALGQGPQFIFQYYREEENGRGNFPPRFSGLQFPNYSSELNVNALELDDSALYLCASSFDRAYGYTFGSGTRLTVV.

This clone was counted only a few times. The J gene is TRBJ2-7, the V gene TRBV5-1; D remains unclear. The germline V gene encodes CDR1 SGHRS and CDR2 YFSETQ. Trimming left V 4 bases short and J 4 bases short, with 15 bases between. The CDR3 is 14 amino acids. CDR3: CASSAVGSRYEQYF. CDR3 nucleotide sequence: TGCGCCAGCAGCGCGGTCGGATCACGGTACGAGCAGTACTTC.

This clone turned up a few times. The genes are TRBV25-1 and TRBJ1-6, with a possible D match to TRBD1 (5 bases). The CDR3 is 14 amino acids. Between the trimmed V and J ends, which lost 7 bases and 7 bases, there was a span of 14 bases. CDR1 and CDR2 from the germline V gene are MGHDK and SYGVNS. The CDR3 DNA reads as TGTGCCAGCACCTCTCAGGGTGAGAATTCACCCCTCCACTTT. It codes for CASTSQGENSPLHF.

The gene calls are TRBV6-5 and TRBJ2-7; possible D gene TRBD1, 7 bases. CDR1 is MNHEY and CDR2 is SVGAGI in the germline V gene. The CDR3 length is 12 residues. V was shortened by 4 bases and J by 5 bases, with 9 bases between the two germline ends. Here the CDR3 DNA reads TGTGCCAGCAGTTTCAGGGGGGACGAGCAGTACTTC. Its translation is CASSFRGDEQYF.

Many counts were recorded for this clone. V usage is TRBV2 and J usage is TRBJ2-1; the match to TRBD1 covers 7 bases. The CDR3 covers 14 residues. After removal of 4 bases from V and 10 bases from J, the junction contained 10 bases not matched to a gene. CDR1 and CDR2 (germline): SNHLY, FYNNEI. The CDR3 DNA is TGTGCCAGCAGTGCCGAACTAGGGGACAGCGAGCAGTTCTTC. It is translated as CASSAELGDSEQFF.

The CDR3 DNA is TGTGCCAGCAGTTGGGAGTCGAATCAGCCCCAGCATTTT. Translating it yields CASSWESNQPQHF. This rearrangement joins TRBV12-3 or TRBV12-4 to TRBJ1-5, with D unresolved. V lost 4 bases to trimming and J lost 4 bases, with 8 bases between them. CDR3 length: 13 amino acids.

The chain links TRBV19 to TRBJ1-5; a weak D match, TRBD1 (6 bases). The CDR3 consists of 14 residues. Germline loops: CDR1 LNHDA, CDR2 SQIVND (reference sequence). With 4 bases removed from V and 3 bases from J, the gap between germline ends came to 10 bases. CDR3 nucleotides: TGTGCCAGTAGTAGGGACAACTTCAATCAGCCCCAGCATTTT. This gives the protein CASSRDNFNQPQHF.

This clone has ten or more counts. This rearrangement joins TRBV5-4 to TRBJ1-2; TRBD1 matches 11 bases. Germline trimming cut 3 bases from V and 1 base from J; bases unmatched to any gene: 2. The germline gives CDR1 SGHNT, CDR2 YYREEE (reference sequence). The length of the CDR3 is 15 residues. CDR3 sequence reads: CASSWGTGGNYGYTF. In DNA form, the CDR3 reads TGTGCCAGCAGCTGGGGGACAGGGGGTAACTATGGCTACACCTTC. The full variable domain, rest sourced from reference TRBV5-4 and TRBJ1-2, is ETGVTQSPTHLIKTRGQQVTLRCSSQSGHNTVSWYQQALGQGPQFIFQYYREEENGRGNFPPRFSGLQFPNYSSELNVNALELDDSALYLCASSWGTGGNYGYTFGSGTRLTVV.

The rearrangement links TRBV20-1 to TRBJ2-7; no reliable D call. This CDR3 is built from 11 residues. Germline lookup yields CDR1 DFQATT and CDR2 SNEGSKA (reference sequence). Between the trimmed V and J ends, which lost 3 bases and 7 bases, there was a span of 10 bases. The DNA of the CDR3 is TGCAGTGCTAGCGGTCTCTCGGAGCAGTACTTC. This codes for CSASGLSEQYF.

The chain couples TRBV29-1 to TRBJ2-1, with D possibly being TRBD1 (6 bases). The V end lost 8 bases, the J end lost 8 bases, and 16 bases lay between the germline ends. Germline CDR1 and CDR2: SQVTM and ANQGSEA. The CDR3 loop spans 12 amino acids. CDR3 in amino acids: CSSVTGPHEQFF. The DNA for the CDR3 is TGCAGCTCAGTGACAGGCCCCCATGAGCAGTTCTTC.

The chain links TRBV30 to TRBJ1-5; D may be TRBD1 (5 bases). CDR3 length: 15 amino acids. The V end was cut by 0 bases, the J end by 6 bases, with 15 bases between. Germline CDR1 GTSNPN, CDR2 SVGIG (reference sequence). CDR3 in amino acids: CAWSVQDGDRQPQHF. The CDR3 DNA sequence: TGTGCCTGGAGTGTACAGGACGGCGACCGTCAGCCCCAGCATTTT.

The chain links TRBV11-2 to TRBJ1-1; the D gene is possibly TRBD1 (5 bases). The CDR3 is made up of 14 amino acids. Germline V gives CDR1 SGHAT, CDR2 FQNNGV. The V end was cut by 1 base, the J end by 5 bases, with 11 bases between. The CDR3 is CASSLARGGTEAFF. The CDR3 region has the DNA TGTGCCAGCAGCTTAGCTCGGGGGGGGACTGAAGCTTTCTTT.

The CDR3 is CASSSAGLGTDGYTF. The CDR3, as DNA: TGTGCCAGCAGCTCAGCGGGACTGGGAACGGATGGCTACACCTTC. The chain has TRBV13 and TRBJ1-2; possibly TRBD1 for D (5 bases). The germline V gene has CDR1 PRHDT and CDR2 FYEKMQ (reference sequence). The CDR3 has 15 residues. V was clipped by 4 bases and J by 6 bases, with 18 bases between them. The whole variable domain, filled in from reference TRBV13 and TRBJ1-2, reads AAGVIQSPRHLIKEKRETATLKCYPIPRHDTVYWYQQGPGQDPQFLISFYEKMQSDKGSIPDRFSAQQFSDYHSELNMSSLELGDSALYFCASSSAGLGTDGYTFGSGTRLTVV.

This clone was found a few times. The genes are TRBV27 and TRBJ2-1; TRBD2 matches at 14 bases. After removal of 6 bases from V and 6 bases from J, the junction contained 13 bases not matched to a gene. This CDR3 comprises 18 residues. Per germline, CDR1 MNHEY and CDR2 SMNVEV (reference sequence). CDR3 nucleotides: TGTGCCAGCAGGAACGCTTTCCTTGGACTAGCGGGAGGCAATGAGCAGTTCTTC. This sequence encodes CASRNAFLGLAGGNEQFF.

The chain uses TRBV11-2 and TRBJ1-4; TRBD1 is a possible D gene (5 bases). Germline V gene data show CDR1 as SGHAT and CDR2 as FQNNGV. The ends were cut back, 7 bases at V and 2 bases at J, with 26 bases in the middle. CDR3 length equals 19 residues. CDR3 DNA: TGTGCCAGCACCGGCGGGGGGGGTAGTTTGGGCGATACTAATGAAAAACTGTTTTTT. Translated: CASTGGGGSLGDTNEKLFF.

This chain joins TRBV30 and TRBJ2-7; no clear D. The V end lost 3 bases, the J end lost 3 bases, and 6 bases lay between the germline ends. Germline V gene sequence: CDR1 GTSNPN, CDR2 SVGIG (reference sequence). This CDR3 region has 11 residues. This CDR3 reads CAWSRVYEQYF. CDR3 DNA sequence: TGTGCCTGGAGCCGGGTCTACGAGCAGTACTTC. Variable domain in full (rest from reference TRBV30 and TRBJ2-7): SQTIHQWPATLVQPVGSPLSLECTVEGTSNPNLYWYRQAAGRGLQLLFYSVGIGQISSEVPQNLSASRPQDRQFILSSKKLLLSDSGFYLCAWSRVYEQYFGPGTRLTVT.

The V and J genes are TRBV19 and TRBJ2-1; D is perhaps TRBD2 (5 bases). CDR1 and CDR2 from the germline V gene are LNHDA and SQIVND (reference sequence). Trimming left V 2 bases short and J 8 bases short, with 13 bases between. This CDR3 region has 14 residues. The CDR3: CASSIRSDFDEQFF. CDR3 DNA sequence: TGTGCCAGTAGTATAAGGTCGGACTTCGATGAGCAGTTCTTC.